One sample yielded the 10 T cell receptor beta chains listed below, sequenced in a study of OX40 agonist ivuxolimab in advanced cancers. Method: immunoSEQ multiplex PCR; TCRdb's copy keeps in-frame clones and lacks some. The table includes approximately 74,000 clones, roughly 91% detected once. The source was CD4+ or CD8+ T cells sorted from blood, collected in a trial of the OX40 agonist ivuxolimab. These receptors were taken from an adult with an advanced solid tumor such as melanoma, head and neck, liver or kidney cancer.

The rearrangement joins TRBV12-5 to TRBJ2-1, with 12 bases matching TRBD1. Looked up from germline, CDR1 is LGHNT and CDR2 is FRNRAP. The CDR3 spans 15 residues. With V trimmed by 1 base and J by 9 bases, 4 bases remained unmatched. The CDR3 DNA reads TGTGCTAGTGGTTTGGAACCGGGACAGGGGGCTGAGCAGTTCTTC. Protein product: CASGLEPGQGAEQFF.

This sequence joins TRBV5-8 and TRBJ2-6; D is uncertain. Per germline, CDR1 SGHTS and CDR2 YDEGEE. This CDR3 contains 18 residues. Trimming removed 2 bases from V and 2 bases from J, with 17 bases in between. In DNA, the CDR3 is TGTGCCAGCAGCTTAGTAAACAGCTGGCCGGCTGGGGCCAACGTCCTGACTTTC. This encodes CASSLVNSWPAGANVLTF.

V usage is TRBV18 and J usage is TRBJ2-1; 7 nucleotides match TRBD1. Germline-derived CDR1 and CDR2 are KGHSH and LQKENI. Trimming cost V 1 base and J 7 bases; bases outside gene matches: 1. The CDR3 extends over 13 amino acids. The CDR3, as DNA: TGTGCCAGCTCACCACAGGGGGCGAATGAGCAGTTCTTC. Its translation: CASSPQGANEQFF. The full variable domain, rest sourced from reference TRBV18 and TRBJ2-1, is NAGVMQNPRHLVRRRGQEARLRCSPMKGHSHVYWYRQLPEEGLKFMVYLQKENIIDESGMPKERFSAEFPKEGPSILRIQQVVRGDSAAYFCASSPQGANEQFFGPGTRLTVL.

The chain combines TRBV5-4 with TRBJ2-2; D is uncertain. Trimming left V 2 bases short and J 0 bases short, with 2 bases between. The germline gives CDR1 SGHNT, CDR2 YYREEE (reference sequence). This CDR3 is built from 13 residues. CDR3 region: CASSFPNTGELFF. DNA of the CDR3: TGTGCCAGCAGCTTCCCGAACACCGGGGAGCTGTTTTTT.

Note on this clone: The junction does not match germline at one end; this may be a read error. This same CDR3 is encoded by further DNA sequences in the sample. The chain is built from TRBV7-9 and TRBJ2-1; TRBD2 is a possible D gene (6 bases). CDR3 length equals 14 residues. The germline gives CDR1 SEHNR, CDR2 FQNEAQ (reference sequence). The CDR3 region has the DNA TGTGCTAGCAGCTTAGTTCCGGGAGAGGAAGTGCAGTTCTTC. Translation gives CASSLVPGEEVQFF.

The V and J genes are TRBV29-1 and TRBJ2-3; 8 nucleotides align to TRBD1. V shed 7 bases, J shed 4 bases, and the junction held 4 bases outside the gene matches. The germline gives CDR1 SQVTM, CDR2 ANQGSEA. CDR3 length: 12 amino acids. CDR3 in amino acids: CSGTQGADTQYF. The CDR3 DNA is TGCAGCGGCACACAGGGGGCAGATACGCAGTATTTT.

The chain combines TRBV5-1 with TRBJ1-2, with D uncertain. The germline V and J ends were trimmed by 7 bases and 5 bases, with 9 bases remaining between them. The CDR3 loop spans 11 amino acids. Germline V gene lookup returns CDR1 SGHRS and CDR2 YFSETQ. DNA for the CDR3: TGCGCCAGCGGTGACCCTTATGGCTACACCTTC. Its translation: CASGDPYGYTF.

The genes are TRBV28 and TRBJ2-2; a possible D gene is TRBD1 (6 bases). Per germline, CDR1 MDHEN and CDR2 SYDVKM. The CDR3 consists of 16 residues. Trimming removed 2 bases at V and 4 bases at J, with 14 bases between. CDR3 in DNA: TGTGCCAGCAGTTTAAGTCCAGGGGTCCTCACCGGGGAGCTGTTTTTT. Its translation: CASSLSPGVLTGELFF.

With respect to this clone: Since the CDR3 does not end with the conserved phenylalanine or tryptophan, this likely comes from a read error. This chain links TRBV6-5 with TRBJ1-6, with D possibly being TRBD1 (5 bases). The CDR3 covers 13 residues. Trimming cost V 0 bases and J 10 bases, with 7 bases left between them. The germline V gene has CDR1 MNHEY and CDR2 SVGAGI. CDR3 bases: TGTGCCAGCAGTTACTCCAGGGAGTCACCCCTCCACTTG. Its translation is CASSYSRESPLHL.

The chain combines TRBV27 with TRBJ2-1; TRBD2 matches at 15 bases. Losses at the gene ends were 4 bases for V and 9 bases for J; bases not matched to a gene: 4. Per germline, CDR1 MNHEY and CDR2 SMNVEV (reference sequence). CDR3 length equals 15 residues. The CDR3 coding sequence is TGTGCCAGCAGTTACGGACTAGCGGGAGGGTTTGAGCAGTTCTTC. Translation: CASSYGLAGGFEQFF.